This T cell receptor (beta chain) originates from a study of regulatory T cells in long-lasting Graves disease. This clonotype has ten or more counts. The antigen remains undetermined. Time point noted: newly diagnosed GD, antithyroid drugs for less than 3 months. The TCR library was made from RNA that had been extracted from PBMCs in TRIzol. Study-level findings and limits: Segments TRBV28, TRBJ1-2 and TRBJ2-5 showed preferential usage in persistent disease.

The germline V and J ends were trimmed by 4 bases and 0 bases, with 10 bases remaining between them. The CDR3 loop spans 14 amino acids. The authors built TCR beta libraries using iRepertoire HTBI primers and Arm-PCR of CDR3 regions. MiXCR, applied by TCRdb to the multiplex PCR reads, yields one record per CDR3 protein. Seen here are some 600,000 distinct CDR3 sequences, about 16% observed once, and the top ten hold approximately 12%. Separately, the same data were catalogued under a study of T cells in Graves' hyperthyroidism and ophthalmopathy.

The TCR originated in a man aged 18 to 29 with Graves disease. The V gene is TRBV12-3 or TRBV12-4, the J gene TRBJ2-7; D gene uncertain. The input for sequencing was peripheral blood mononuclear cells (PBMCs), taken at new diagnosis, from a patient treated with antithyroid drugs. CDR3 loop: CASSSPVSSYEQYF. CDR3 nucleotides: TGTGCCAGCAGTTCGCCAGTTAGCTCCTACGAGCAGTACTTC.